This T cell receptor beta chain was sequenced during a study of T cell responses to AZD1222 COVID-19 vaccine. Study results and limitations: Reportedly, nearly half of unique spike TCRs recognized epitopes outside B.1.351/B.1.1.7 mutations.

In the case of this clone: Its target is not known.

TCRdb's copy holds only in-frame clones and misses some; the assay was immunoSEQ multiplex PCR. The sample carries over 90,000 clones, about nine tenths recorded once. The CDR3 spans 16 residues. The germline V gene encodes CDR1 SEHNR and CDR2 FQNEAQ (reference sequence). The V gene lost 1 base and the J gene lost 2 bases, with 12 bases spanning the gap. The specimen was peripheral blood, collected on day 0 of AZD1222 vaccination. The V gene is TRBV7-9, the J gene TRBJ1-5; D unresolved. The clonotype originates from an adult in good health. CDR3 residues: CASSLVSRGGNQPQHF. The CDR3 nucleotides are TGTGCCAGCAGCTTAGTATCCCGGGGAGGCAATCAGCCCCAGCATTTT.